The 25 T cell receptor beta chains below all came from one sample that was sequenced in a study of T cell responses to AZD1222 COVID-19 vaccine. The assay was immunoSEQ multiplex PCR, and TCRdb's table has in-frame clones only and misses some. The profile shows about 120,000 clones, around 90% of them singletons. Sequenced material: peripheral blood, taken on day 0 of AZD1222 vaccination. The receptor source for this set is an adult in good health.

V is TRBV7-3 and J is TRBJ1-1; TRBD1 matches 9 bases. J was trimmed by 4 bases and V by 4 bases; bases with no gene match: 4. Germline values: CDR1 SGHTA, CDR2 FQGTGA. The CDR3 spans 14 residues. CDR3 in DNA: TGTGCCAGCAGCTCCGGGACAGGGAGCACTGAAGCTTTCTTT. Amino acids: CASSSGTGSTEAFF.

The chain is built from TRBV7-6 and TRBJ1-2; D perhaps matches TRBD1 (5 bases). Trimming removed 4 bases from V and 2 bases from J, with 14 bases in between. Germline CDR1 SGHVS, CDR2 FNYEAQ. The length of the CDR3 is 15 residues. As DNA, the CDR3 is TGTGCCAGCAGCTCAGGGACCTTGGGGAACTATGGCTACACCTTC. It codes for CASSSGTLGNYGYTF. The complete variable domain, with remaining parts taken from reference TRBV7-6 and TRBJ1-2, reads GAGVSQSPRYKVTKRGQDVALRCDPISGHVSLYWYRQALGQGPEFLTYFNYEAQQDKSGLPNDRFSAERPEGSISTLTIQRTEQRDSAMYRCASSSGTLGNYGYTFGSGTRLTVV.

The chain employs TRBV7-6 and TRBJ2-7, with a possible D match to TRBD2 (5 bases). CDR1 and CDR2 (germline): SGHVS, FNYEAQ. V was cut by 2 bases and J by 1 base, with 12 bases left in between. This CDR3 has 15 residues. CDR3 DNA sequence: TGTGCCAGCAGCTTACGGAGGACGGCTTCCTACGAGCAGTACTTC. This sequence encodes CASSLRRTASYEQYF.

The chain links TRBV5-1 to TRBJ2-2; TRBD1 agrees at 7 bases. The CDR3 has 13 residues. Germline CDR1 is SGHRS and CDR2 is YFSETQ. V lost 7 bases to trimming and J lost 6 bases; unmatched junction nucleotides: 6. The CDR3 nucleotides are TGCGCCAGCTACCTAGACAGGGCCGGGGAGCTGTTTTTT. Translation: CASYLDRAGELFF.

This sequence joins TRBV5-1 and TRBJ2-3; maybe TRBD1 (6 bases). From germline, CDR1 is SGHRS and CDR2 YFSETQ. The V end was cut by 7 bases, the J end by 2 bases, with 17 bases between. CDR3 length equals 15 residues. CDR3 in amino acids: CASGQTSWDTDTQYF. The CDR3 coding sequence is TGCGCCAGCGGACAGACGAGTTGGGACACAGATACGCAGTATTTT.

The chain recombines TRBV7-8 with TRBJ2-1; D is unclear. V dropped 1 base and J dropped 9 bases, with 19 bases sitting between them. This CDR3 is 16 amino acids long. In germline, CDR1 is SGHVS, CDR2 FQNEAQ. CDR3 DNA: TGTGCCAGCAGCTTAGGTCGGCTGCGTCCCGTTGGTGAGCAGTTCTTC. This codes for CASSLGRLRPVGEQFF. The whole variable domain, filled in from reference TRBV7-8 and TRBJ2-1, reads GAGVSQSPRYKVAKRGQDVALRCDPISGHVSLFWYQQALGQGPEFLTYFQNEAQLDKSGLPSDRFFAERPEGSVSTLKIQRTQQEDSAVYLCASSLGRLRPVGEQFFGPGTRLTVL.

CDR3 sequence: CASSPSGGETQYF. The CDR3 DNA is TGTGCCAGCTCACCGAGCGGGGGCGAGACCCAGTACTTC. The V gene is TRBV18, the J gene TRBJ2-5, with 8 bases fitting TRBD2. The germline V gene has CDR1 KGHSH and CDR2 LQKENI. This CDR3 comprises 13 residues. After removal of 3 bases from V and 5 bases from J, the junction contained 2 bases not matched to a gene. The full variable domain, its missing parts supplied by reference TRBV18 and TRBJ2-5, is NAGVMQNPRHLVRRRGQEARLRCSPMKGHSHVYWYRQLPEEGLKFMVYLQKENIIDESGMPKERFSAEFPKEGPSILRIQQVVRGDSAAYFCASSPSGGETQYFGPGTRLLVL.

The table lists this clone with a count of one. The chain recombines TRBV5-1 with TRBJ2-1, with a possible D match to TRBD2 (6 bases). Deletions cut 0 bases from V and 4 bases from J, with 14 bases between. Germline CDR1 SGHRS, CDR2 YFSETQ. The CDR3 is made up of 16 amino acids. The CDR3 DNA follows: TGCGCCAGCAGCTTGGGGGTTGGGGGGAGTTACAATGAGCAGTTCTTC. As protein: CASSLGVGGSYNEQFF.

The chain recombines TRBV7-3 with TRBJ1-1; TRBD1 might be the D (5 bases). The V gene's germline CDR1 is SGHTA and CDR2 FQGTGA. V lost 2 bases to trimming and J lost 3 bases, with 19 bases between them. This CDR3 is 17 amino acids long. The CDR3 is CASSLRFSGRPDTEAFF. In DNA form, the CDR3 reads TGTGCCAGCAGCTTACGATTCTCGGGGCGTCCGGACACTGAAGCTTTCTTT.

A few counts support this clone. This chain joins TRBV5-6 and TRBJ1-1; D is possibly TRBD1 (6 bases). The CDR3 spans 12 residues. V lost 0 bases and J 7 bases, leaving 7 bases between the germline ends. Germline CDR1 reads SGHDT; CDR2 reads YYEEEE. CDR3 amino acids: CASSLGRGEAFF. The CDR3 DNA sequence: TGTGCCAGCAGCTTGGGCAGGGGTGAAGCTTTCTTT.

The CDR3 sequence: CASSLGTGFQNYEQYF. CDR3 nucleotides: TGTGCCAGCAGCTTGGGAACGGGGTTTCAGAACTACGAGCAGTACTTC. The genes are TRBV7-9 and TRBJ2-7; a weak D match, TRBD2 (5 bases). The CDR3 runs to 16 residues. Between the trimmed V and J ends, which lost 3 bases and 3 bases, there was a span of 18 bases. Germline CDR1 is SEHNR and CDR2 is FQNEAQ (reference sequence).

The chain is built from TRBV28 and TRBJ2-7, with TRBD2 matching over 11 bases. From germline, CDR1 is MDHEN and CDR2 SYDVKM. V lost 5 bases, J lost 6 bases, and 12 bases stayed unmatched. The CDR3 spans 16 residues. CDR3 residues: CASSTPSGRPGGEQYF. The CDR3 coding sequence is TGTGCCAGCAGTACCCCTAGCGGGAGGCCCGGGGGCGAGCAGTACTTC. Looking up the rest from reference TRBV28 and TRBJ2-7 gives the full variable domain: DVKVTQSSRYLVKRTGEKVFLECVQDMDHENMFWYRQDPGLGLRLIYFSYDVKMKEKGDIPEGYSVSREKKERFSLILESASTNQTSMYLCASSTPSGRPGGEQYFGPGTRLTVT.

This sequence joins TRBV6-5 and TRBJ1-5; D unclear. The CDR3 has 14 amino acids. The germline V and J ends were trimmed by 6 bases and 2 bases, with 11 bases remaining between them. Germline CDR1 reads MNHEY; CDR2 reads SVGAGI. The CDR3 here is CASSQTVRNQPQHF. In DNA form, the CDR3 reads TGTGCCAGCAGCCAGACCGTGCGCAATCAGCCCCAGCATTTT.

This chain uses TRBV3-1 (or the pseudogene TRBV3-2) with TRBJ1-4; 9 bases are a match to TRBD1. There are 15 residues in the CDR3. The J segment lost 7 bases and the V segment lost 3 bases, leaving 6 bases of the junction unmatched. Germline V gene sequence: CDR1 LGHDT, CDR2 YNNKEL (reference sequence). The CDR3 nucleotides read TGTGCCAGCAGCCACACAGGGGGCATTGGTGAAAAACTGTTTTTT. Translated, it gives CASSHTGGIGEKLFF.

The chain employs TRBV27 and TRBJ2-7; D unclear. The J call may be incorrect, as the DNA end agrees better with TRBJ2-1. Germline values: CDR1 MNHEY, CDR2 SMNVEV (reference sequence). The CDR3 has 13 residues. CDR3: CASSPSRDTEQFF. The CDR3 DNA reads as TGTGCCAGCAGTCCCTCCCGAGACACCGAGCAGTTCTTC.

This rearrangement joins TRBV9 to TRBJ2-5, with 10 bases that match TRBD2. CDR3 length: 15 amino acids. The germline gives CDR1 SGDLS, CDR2 YYNGEE. V was clipped by 5 bases and J by 9 bases; unmatched bases: 13. CDR3 protein: CASSPRRDSGGSQYF. CDR3 coding DNA: TGTGCCAGCAGTCCTAGACGGGATAGCGGGGGGTCCCAGTACTTC.

The chain links TRBV28 to TRBJ2-2, with TRBD2 as a possible D gene (6 bases). V lost 1 base to trimming and J lost 2 bases, with 8 bases between them. The V gene's germline CDR1 is MDHEN and CDR2 SYDVKM. The CDR3 length is 15 residues. The CDR3 here is CASSLYGTNTGELFF. Written as DNA, the CDR3 is TGTGCCAGCAGTTTATATGGGACTAACACCGGGGAGCTGTTTTTT.

V and J are TRBV7-8 and TRBJ2-3, with D possibly being TRBD2 (5 bases). V gave up 0 bases and J gave up 5 bases, with 12 bases separating them. CDR3 length: 15 residues. Germline V gene lookup returns CDR1 SGHVS and CDR2 FQNEAQ. The CDR3 protein is CASSLAGLALDTQYF. CDR3 nucleotides: TGTGCCAGCAGCTTAGCGGGCCTAGCATTAGATACGCAGTATTTT.

The V gene is TRBV5-4, the J gene TRBJ1-2; 11 positions agree with TRBD1. The CDR3 is made up of 15 amino acids. Germline CDR1 reads SGHNT; CDR2 reads YYREEE (reference sequence). With 6 bases clipped from V and 8 bases from J, the junction kept 12 bases outside the gene matches. The CDR3 DNA sequence: TGTGCCAGCACCCTCCGGACAGGGGGCTTAGGGGGCTACACCTTC. It is translated as CASTLRTGGLGGYTF.

CDR3 residues: CASSLVLDSYNEQFF. In DNA form, the CDR3 reads TGTGCCAGCAGCTTAGTACTAGACTCCTACAATGAGCAGTTCTTC. This chain links TRBV7-2 with TRBJ2-1; D perhaps matches TRBD2 (5 bases). Germline V lookup: CDR1 SGHTA, CDR2 FQGNSA. The CDR3 sequence is 15 residues long. V was pared by 1 base and J by 0 bases, with 7 bases between.

V usage is TRBV30 and J usage is TRBJ1-2; D gene uncertain. The CDR3 sequence is 12 residues long. V was pared by 4 bases and J by 3 bases, with 9 bases between. Germline assignment: CDR1 GTSNPN and CDR2 SVGIG (reference sequence). CDR3: CAWTGDDYGYTF. The CDR3 DNA is TGTGCCTGGACCGGGGATGACTATGGCTACACCTTC. The whole variable domain, filled in from reference TRBV30 and TRBJ1-2, reads SQTIHQWPATLVQPVGSPLSLECTVEGTSNPNLYWYRQAAGRGLQLLFYSVGIGQISSEVPQNLSASRPQDRQFILSSKKLLLSDSGFYLCAWTGDDYGYTFGSGTRLTVV.

Only a few counts were recorded for this clone. J is TRBJ2-7 and V is TRBV5-4; D is undetermined. Germline V lookup: CDR1 SGHNT, CDR2 YYREEE (reference sequence). Between the trimmed V and J ends, which lost 0 bases and 7 bases, there was a span of 14 bases. This CDR3 is 14 amino acids long. The CDR3 DNA is TGTGCCAGCAGCTTGGCCAAATCGTCCAAGGAGCAGTACTTC. Amino acid sequence: CASSLAKSSKEQYF.

The chain combines TRBV10-2 with TRBJ1-3; D remains ambiguous. V lost 3 bases to trimming and J lost 4 bases, with 13 bases between them. This CDR3 is built from 15 residues. Germline CDR1 is WSHSY and CDR2 is SAAADI. CDR3 nucleotide sequence: TGCGCCAGCAGTGAATATCGAGGGTTGGGAAACACCATATATTTT. Translated: CASSEYRGLGNTIYF.

This chain links TRBV7-9 with TRBJ1-3, with unresolved D. CDR1 is SEHNR, CDR2 FQNEAQ, per germline (reference sequence). The CDR3 runs to 14 residues. V was shortened by 1 base and J by 0 bases, with 4 bases between the two germline ends. CDR3 region: CASSLGRSGNTIYF. For the CDR3, the DNA is TGTGCCAGCAGCTTAGGACGCTCTGGAAACACCATATATTTT.

This chain joins TRBV7-6 and TRBJ1-4, with TRBD1 as a possible D gene (5 bases). The V and J ends lost 5 bases and 3 bases respectively, with 16 bases between them. This CDR3 has 16 amino acids. In germline, CDR1 is SGHVS, CDR2 FNYEAQ. Here the CDR3 reads CASSRLARAANEKLFF. The CDR3 bases are TGTGCCAGCAGCCGGTTGGCCAGGGCGGCTAATGAAAAACTGTTTTTT.